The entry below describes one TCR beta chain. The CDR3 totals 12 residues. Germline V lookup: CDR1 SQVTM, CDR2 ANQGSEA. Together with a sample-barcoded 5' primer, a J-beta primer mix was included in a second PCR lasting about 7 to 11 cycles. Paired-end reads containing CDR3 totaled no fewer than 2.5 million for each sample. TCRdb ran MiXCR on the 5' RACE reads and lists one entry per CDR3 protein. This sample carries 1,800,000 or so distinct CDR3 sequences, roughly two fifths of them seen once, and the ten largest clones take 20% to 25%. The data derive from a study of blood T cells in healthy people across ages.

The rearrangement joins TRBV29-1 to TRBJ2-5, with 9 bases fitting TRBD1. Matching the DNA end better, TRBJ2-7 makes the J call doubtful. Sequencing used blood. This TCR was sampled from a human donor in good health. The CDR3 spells CSVGTGANEQYF. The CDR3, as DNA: TGCAGCGTTGGGACAGGGGCAAACGAGCAGTACTTC.